These 9 T cell receptor beta chains share one sample of origin, sequenced in a study of blood T cell repertoires in COVID-19. Using immunoSEQ multiplex PCR, the repertoire was profiled, and TCRdb retains in-frame clones only, with some absent. The data hold some 83,000 clones, with less than 80% observed a single time. Sequences were obtained from peripheral blood. These receptors all stem from a woman over 75 with acute or convalescent COVID-19.

The chain couples TRBV7-2 to TRBJ1-2; possible D gene TRBD1, 6 bases. The CDR3 loop spans 15 amino acids. Germline loops: CDR1 SGHTA, CDR2 FQGNSA. V dropped 11 bases and J dropped 7 bases, with 26 bases sitting between them. The CDR3 spells CASRDGGAYVSGYTF. The CDR3 DNA reads TGTGCCTCCCGGGACGGGGGGGCTTACGTCAGTGGCTACACCTTC.

V is TRBV6-6 and J is TRBJ1-5, with a possible D match to TRBD1 (6 bases). Trimming cost V 7 bases and J 1 base, with 8 bases left between them. The CDR3 length is 13 residues. Germline V gives CDR1 MNHNY, CDR2 SVGAGI (reference sequence). Here the CDR3 DNA reads TGTGCCAGCAACGGACAGAGCAATCAGCCCCAGCATTTT. Amino acids: CASNGQSNQPQHF.

This clone was seen only once. The chain employs TRBV14 and TRBJ1-2, with D perhaps TRBD1 (5 bases). The CDR3 contains 14 residues. The V end lost 2 bases, the J end lost 0 bases, and 7 bases lay between the germline ends. Germline V gene lookup returns CDR1 SGHDN and CDR2 FVKESK. The chain's CDR3 is CASSQSGANYGYTF. In DNA form, the CDR3 reads TGTGCCAGCAGCCAATCGGGGGCTAACTATGGCTACACCTTC. Complete variable domain (other parts from reference TRBV14 and TRBJ1-2): EAGVTQFPSHSVIEKGQTVTLRCDPISGHDNLYWYRRVMGKEIKFLLHFVKESKQDESGMPNNRFLAERTGGTYSTLKVQPAELEDSGVYFCASSQSGANYGYTFGSGTRLTVV.

This clone has only a few counts. The rearrangement joins TRBV11-2 to TRBJ1-1, with D possibly matching TRBD1 (5 bases). Germline CDR1 is SGHAT and CDR2 is FQNNGV. With 2 bases removed from V and 5 bases from J, the gap between germline ends came to 12 bases. The CDR3 is 14 amino acids. Written as DNA, the CDR3 is TGTGCCAGCAGCTTAATTCGGGGGAGGACTGAAGCTTTCTTT. Encoded protein: CASSLIRGRTEAFF.

This sequence joins TRBV30 and TRBJ2-5, with unresolved D. The CDR3 runs 11 residues. The germline gives CDR1 GTSNPN, CDR2 SVGIG (reference sequence). V lost 2 bases, J lost 3 bases, and 4 bases lay in between. CDR3 in DNA: TGTGCCTGGAGTCCAAAAGAGACCCAGTACTTC. Translated, it gives CAWSPKETQYF.

The rearrangement links TRBV2 to TRBJ2-7; 7 nucleotides line up with TRBD2. Looked up from germline, CDR1 is SNHLY and CDR2 is FYNNEI. The CDR3 contains 12 residues. Trimming cost V 6 bases and J 3 bases; bases outside gene matches: 2. The CDR3, as DNA: TGTGCCAGCAGCACGGGGGGCTACGAGCAGTACTTC. Its translation: CASSTGGYEQYF. The full variable domain, rest sourced from reference TRBV2 and TRBJ2-7, is EPEVTQTPSHQVTQMGQEVILRCVPISNHLYFYWYRQILGQKVEFLVSFYNNEISEKSEIFDDQFSVERPDGSNFTLKIRSTKLEDSAMYFCASSTGGYEQYFGPGTRLTVT.

The count of this clone is one. CDR3 DNA: TGCAGCGTGAGACTAGCGGGGGGGCCCCATGAGCAGTTCTTC. This encodes CSVRLAGGPHEQFF. The gene calls are TRBV29-1 and TRBJ2-1; 14 nucleotides align to TRBD2. The CDR3 is 14 residues long. J lost 8 bases, V lost 6 bases, and 6 bases had no gene match. Germline CDR1 reads SQVTM; CDR2 reads ANQGSEA.

The chain uses TRBV18 and TRBJ2-2; 9 positions agree with TRBD1. Germline V lookup: CDR1 KGHSH, CDR2 LQKENI. This CDR3 spans 15 amino acids. V gave up 5 bases and J gave up 6 bases; unmatched junction bases: 7. CDR3 DNA: TGTGCCAGCTCATCGCTACAGGGGGCGCCCGGGGAGCTGTTTTTT. Protein product: CASSSLQGAPGELFF.

CDR3 in amino acids: CASSPRGLAGGNEQFF. The DNA for the CDR3 is TGTGCCAGCAGCCCTAGAGGTCTAGCGGGTGGAAATGAGCAGTTCTTC. The rearrangement links TRBV7-2 to TRBJ2-1; 8 bases agree with TRBD2. Germline-derived CDR1 and CDR2 are SGHTA and FQGNSA. Trimming took 5 bases from V and 7 from J; bases not matched to a gene: 13. This CDR3 spans 16 amino acids.